Listed below are T cell receptor beta chains from one sample, sequenced in a study of cytotoxic CD8 clonotypes in ibrutinib-treated CLL. The table came from immunoSEQ multiplex PCR; TCRdb's copy has only in-frame clones and leaves some out. The repertoire includes some 150,000 clones, 80% of them detected once, and less than 9% sits in the top ten. The sample was PBMCs, taken after 36 months of ibrutinib treatment. Receptors were obtained from a human donor with chronic lymphocytic leukemia. Each CDR3 is given with its conserved first and last residue. Fields, in order: CDR3 DNA, CDR3 protein, clone size, J gene, V gene, D gene. A D gene is named only where the DNA matches it firmly. Expanded clones are given a class, and other clones once, few, many or no size at all.

CDR3nt: TGTGCCAGCAGCTTTGACAGATACTACGAGCAGTACTTC; CDR3aa: CASSFDRYYEQYF; abundance: once; j_gene: TRBJ2-7; v_gene: TRBV11-2; d_gene: NA
CDR3nt: TGTGCCAGCAGCTTCAGCCTCTATGGCTACACCTTC; CDR3aa: CASSFSLYGYTF; abundance: NA; j_gene: TRBJ1-2; v_gene: TRBV7-2; d_gene: NA
CDR3nt: TGTGCCAGTAGTATGGGTCTTGCGGATACGCAGTATTTT; CDR3aa: CASSMGLADTQYF; abundance: NA; j_gene: TRBJ2-3; v_gene: TRBV19; d_gene: NA
CDR3nt: TGTGCCTGGAGTGTACAACAGGGGAAAGATACGCAGTATTTT; CDR3aa: CAWSVQQGKDTQYF; abundance: NA; j_gene: TRBJ2-3; v_gene: TRBV30; d_gene: TRBD1
CDR3nt: TGTGCCAGCAGTGAAGGACAACCAACTAATGAAAAACTGTTTTTT; CDR3aa: CASSEGQPTNEKLFF; abundance: NA; j_gene: TRBJ1-4; v_gene: TRBV6-1; d_gene: NA
CDR3nt: TGTGCCATCAGTGAGTACACAGAATTAAACACTGAAGCTTTCTTT; CDR3aa: CAISEYTELNTEAFF; abundance: NA; j_gene: TRBJ1-1; v_gene: TRBV10-3; d_gene: NA
CDR3nt: TGTGCCAGCAGCTTAGGGGGACAGGGTACGACTGAAGCTTTCTTT; CDR3aa: CASSLGGQGTTEAFF; abundance: NA; j_gene: TRBJ1-1; v_gene: TRBV7-2; d_gene: TRBD1
CDR3nt: TGCAGCGTAAGGGACAGGGGAGTCTCCTACGAGCAGTACTTC; CDR3aa: CSVRDRGVSYEQYF; abundance: NA; j_gene: TRBJ2-7; v_gene: TRBV29-1; d_gene: TRBD1
CDR3nt: TGCGCCAGCAGCTTGGCCGATTACACTGGAAACACCATATATTTT; CDR3aa: CASSLADYTGNTIYF; abundance: NA; j_gene: TRBJ1-3; v_gene: TRBV5-1; d_gene: NA
CDR3nt: TGTGCCATCAGATCAGCAGAGGAGAACACTGAAGCTTTCTTT; CDR3aa: CAIRSAEENTEAFF; abundance: once; j_gene: TRBJ1-1; v_gene: TRBV10-3; d_gene: NA
CDR3nt: TGTGCCAGCAGCTTCACAGCGGGAGCCCTCACAGATACGCAGTATTTT; CDR3aa: CASSFTAGALTDTQYF; abundance: NA; j_gene: TRBJ2-3; v_gene: TRBV5-6; d_gene: TRBD2
CDR3nt: TGTGCCAGCAGTGTCGAGAACACCATATATTTT; CDR3aa: CASSVENTIYF; abundance: NA; j_gene: TRBJ1-3; v_gene: TRBV6-6; d_gene: NA
CDR3nt: TGCGCCAGCAGCTTGGTTTCGAATCAGCCCCAGCATTTT; CDR3aa: CASSLVSNQPQHF; abundance: NA; j_gene: TRBJ1-5; v_gene: TRBV5-1; d_gene: NA
CDR3nt: TGTGCCAGCAGCCTCAGGCCCGGAGCAGGAGATACGCAGTATTTT; CDR3aa: CASSLRPGAGDTQYF; abundance: NA; j_gene: TRBJ2-3; v_gene: TRBV9; d_gene: NA
CDR3nt: TGTGCCAGCAGCCAAGGCCTGGAGGCGAGGAGGGAAGCTTTCTTT; CDR3aa: CASSQGLEARREAFF; abundance: NA; j_gene: TRBJ1-1; v_gene: TRBV6-5; d_gene: NA
CDR3nt: TGTGCCAGCAGTTACAGTGTGGGCGTCAAAGAGACCCAGTACTTC; CDR3aa: CASSYSVGVKETQYF; abundance: NA; j_gene: TRBJ2-5; v_gene: TRBV6-5; d_gene: NA
CDR3nt: TGCGCCAGCAGCTTGGGGACAGGGAATCAGCCCCAGCATTTT; CDR3aa: CASSLGTGNQPQHF; abundance: few; j_gene: TRBJ1-5; v_gene: TRBV5-1; d_gene: TRBD1
CDR3nt: TGCGCCAGCAGCCTGGAGGGGCTACAAGCTTTCTTT; CDR3aa: CASSLEGLQAFF; abundance: NA; j_gene: TRBJ1-1; v_gene: TRBV5-1; d_gene: NA
CDR3nt: TGCGCCAGCAGCTTCAGGACAGAAAACACTGAAGCTTTCTTT; CDR3aa: CASSFRTENTEAFF; abundance: NA; j_gene: TRBJ1-1; v_gene: TRBV4-1; d_gene: NA
CDR3nt: TGTGCCACCAGCAGAGATCGAGCGAGTTCCCAGCCCCAGCATTTT; CDR3aa: CATSRDRASSQPQHF; abundance: NA; j_gene: TRBJ1-5; v_gene: TRBV15; d_gene: NA
CDR3nt: TGTGCCAGCAGCTTAGAGCGAGCGGGGAGCACAGATACGCAGTATTTT; CDR3aa: CASSLERAGSTDTQYF; abundance: NA; j_gene: TRBJ2-3; v_gene: TRBV11-2; d_gene: TRBD2
CDR3nt: TGTGCCAGTACCTTCGACCATGGACTCCGGAATGAGCAGTTCTTC; CDR3aa: CASTFDHGLRNEQFF; abundance: NA; j_gene: TRBJ2-1; v_gene: TRBV19; d_gene: NA
CDR3nt: TGTGCCAGCAGCTTAGATGGAGGGCGGCACTATGGCTACACCTTC; CDR3aa: CASSLDGGRHYGYTF; abundance: few; j_gene: TRBJ1-2; v_gene: TRBV7-2; d_gene: NA
CDR3nt: TGTGCCAGCAGTGGGGGGGAAATCTATGGCTACACCTTC; CDR3aa: CASSGGEIYGYTF; abundance: few; j_gene: TRBJ1-2; v_gene: TRBV6-5; d_gene: NA
CDR3nt: TGTGCCAGCAGATACACAGGGAGAGGAAACACTGAAGCTTTCTTT; CDR3aa: CASRYTGRGNTEAFF; abundance: few; j_gene: TRBJ1-1; v_gene: TRBV6-5; d_gene: NA
CDR3nt: TGCGCCAGCAGCTTTCCTATCACCGGGACGGTGAACACCGGGGAGCTGTTTTTT; CDR3aa: CASSFPITGTVNTGELFF; abundance: NA; j_gene: TRBJ2-2; v_gene: TRBV5-1; d_gene: NA
CDR3nt: TGTGCCAGCAGCTTAGTTGGAGCCGGGCCAAGAGGAAACACCATATATTTT; CDR3aa: CASSLVGAGPRGNTIYF; abundance: NA; j_gene: TRBJ1-3; v_gene: TRBV13; d_gene: NA
CDR3nt: TGTGCCAGCAGTTTACTTGGACAGGGAAAACAGCCCCAGCATTTT; CDR3aa: CASSLLGQGKQPQHF; abundance: few; j_gene: TRBJ1-5; v_gene: TRBV27; d_gene: TRBD1
CDR3nt: TGCGCCAGCAGCACAGGACAGGGCCCCTATGGCTACACCTTC; CDR3aa: CASSTGQGPYGYTF; abundance: NA; j_gene: TRBJ1-2; v_gene: TRBV5-1; d_gene: TRBD1
CDR3nt: TGTGCCAGTAGTCCCTTCGACATTTACAATGAGCAGTTCTTC; CDR3aa: CASSPFDIYNEQFF; abundance: NA; j_gene: TRBJ2-1; v_gene: TRBV19; d_gene: NA
CDR3nt: TGCAGCGTTCGACAGCAGAACACTGAAGCTTTCTTT; CDR3aa: CSVRQQNTEAFF; abundance: NA; j_gene: TRBJ1-1; v_gene: TRBV29-1; d_gene: NA